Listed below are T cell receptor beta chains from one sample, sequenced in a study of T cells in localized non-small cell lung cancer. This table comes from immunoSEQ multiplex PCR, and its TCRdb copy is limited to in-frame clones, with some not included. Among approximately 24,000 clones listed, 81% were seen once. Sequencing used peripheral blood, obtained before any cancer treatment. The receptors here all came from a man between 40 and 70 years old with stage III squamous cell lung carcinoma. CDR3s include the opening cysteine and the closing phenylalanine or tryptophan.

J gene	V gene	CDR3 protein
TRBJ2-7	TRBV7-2	CASSPAGGPGEQYF
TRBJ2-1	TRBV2	CASSETGSSYNEQFF
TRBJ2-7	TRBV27	CASSPPLMRSEQYF
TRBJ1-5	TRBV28	CASSPPGVRQPQHF
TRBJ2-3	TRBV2	CASSEMVTDTQYF
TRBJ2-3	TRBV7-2	CASSPATSPDTQYF
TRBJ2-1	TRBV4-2	CASSPPSGGATGNEQFF
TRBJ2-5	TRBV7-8	CASSPTTGFLQETQYF
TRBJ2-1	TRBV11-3	CASSPGTNYNEQFF
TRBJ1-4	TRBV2	CASQQGVTNEKLFF
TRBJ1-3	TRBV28	CASSPRTGGSNTIYF
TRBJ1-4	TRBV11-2	CASSLRGGGNEKLFF
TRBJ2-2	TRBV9	CASSDRSNTGELFF
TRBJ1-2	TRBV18	CASSQNRDLGYGYTF
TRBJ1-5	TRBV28	CAAIPGTGGAGGNQPQHF
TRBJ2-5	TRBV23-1	CASSQSRFRAPTHLIRALKETQYF
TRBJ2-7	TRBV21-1	CASSKSLAWNLEQYF
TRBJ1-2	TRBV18	CASSPGEGGSYGYTF
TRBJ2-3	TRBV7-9	CASSLGAGADTQYF
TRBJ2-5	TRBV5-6	CASSSTGQWGTSGGITQYF
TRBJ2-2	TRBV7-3	CASSLRPLDTRFGELFF
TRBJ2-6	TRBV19	CASSMGAAVYSGANVLTF
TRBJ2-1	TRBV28	CASSDSGLAGGRPEQFF
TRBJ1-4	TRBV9	CASSVDPGEANEKLFF
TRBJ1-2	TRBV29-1	CSVEVGTPYGYTF
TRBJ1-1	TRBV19	CASTNMGQDRGSQAFF
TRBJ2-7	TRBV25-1	CASRSDKSAYEQYF
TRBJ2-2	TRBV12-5	CASGTSRDRYTGELFF
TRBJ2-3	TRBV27	CASSFLGTRRADTQYF
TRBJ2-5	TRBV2	CASGGGAQSYETQYF
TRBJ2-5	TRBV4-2	CASSQVTSDRQETQYF
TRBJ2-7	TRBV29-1	CSGGAGTGGRYEQYF
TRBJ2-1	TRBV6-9	CASSYCFGEDYNEQFF
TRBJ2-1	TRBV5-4	CASSDPLRIYNEQFF
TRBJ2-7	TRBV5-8	CASSLAPAGPYEQYF
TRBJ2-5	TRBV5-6	CASTFGGGQETQYF
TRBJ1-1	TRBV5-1	CASSPGGTEAFF
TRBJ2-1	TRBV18	CASSPPLVTSGNEQFF